The 12 T cell receptor beta chains presented below share a single source sample, sequenced in a study of blood T cell repertoires in COVID-19. TCRdb keeps only in-frame clones here, not all; method: immunoSEQ multiplex PCR. The top ten hold more than 50% of the sample, which has about 20,000 clones, 75% to 85% seen once. Sequenced: peripheral blood. These receptors all come from a man of 80 years or more with acute or convalescent COVID-19.

The rearrangement joins TRBV29-1 to TRBJ1-1, with 7 bases fitting TRBD1. The junction had 16 bases not matched to a gene; V was cut back by 5 bases and J by 1 base. The germline gives CDR1 SQVTM, CDR2 ANQGSEA. CDR3 size: 17 residues. In DNA form, the CDR3 reads TGCAGCGTTTTAAGGGGGCAGTACTTCTCGGCGAACACTGAAGCTTTCTTT. It yields the protein CSVLRGQYFSANTEAFF.

The V and J genes are TRBV24-1 and TRBJ2-2; 8 positions match TRBD1. Germline CDR1 and CDR2: KGHDR and SFDVKD. With 9 bases clipped from V and 1 base from J, the junction kept 9 bases outside the gene matches. CDR3 length equals 16 residues. The CDR3 spells CATSFPGTGNTGELFF. The CDR3 DNA reads TGTGCCACCTCCTTTCCTGGGACAGGGAACACCGGGGAGCTGTTTTTT.

The genes are TRBV6-5 and TRBJ2-7; 9 bases map to TRBD1. The germline V gene has CDR1 MNHEY and CDR2 SVGAGI. The CDR3 is made up of 15 amino acids. V trimming: 7 bases; J trimming: 1 base; junction bases outside the gene matches: 8. The DNA for the CDR3 is TGTGCCAGCAATGGGGCCGGGACAGGGTCCTACGAGCAGTACTTC. It translates to CASNGAGTGSYEQYF.

The chain recombines TRBV6-5 with TRBJ1-1; D is unclear. There are 14 residues in the CDR3. Trimming pared 5 bases from V and 1 base from J, leaving 11 bases between. Germline V CDR1 and CDR2: MNHEY, SVGAGI. The CDR3 coding sequence is TGTGCCAGCAGTACCTTACAGAGGAACACTGAAGCTTTCTTT. Protein product: CASSTLQRNTEAFF.

The chain links TRBV11-3 to TRBJ1-1, with D perhaps TRBD1 (6 bases). CDR1 is SGHNT and CDR2 is YENEEA in the germline V gene. V lost 2 bases and J lost 0, with 7 bases in between. CDR3 length equals 14 residues. The DNA of the CDR3 is TGTGCCAGCAGCTTACAGGGGATGAACACTGAAGCTTTCTTT. Translation gives CASSLQGMNTEAFF.

The chain carries TRBV7-9 and TRBJ1-1; 11 nucleotides agree with TRBD1. Germline V gives CDR1 SEHNR, CDR2 FQNEAQ (reference sequence). The V gene end was trimmed by 2 bases and the J gene end by 11 bases; junction bases not matched to a gene: 13. The CDR3 contains 16 residues. The CDR3 DNA reads as TGTGCCAGCAGCTTACGCCCGGGGACAGGGGGAGACGGGGCTTTCTTT. This translates into CASSLRPGTGGDGAFF.

The genes are TRBV7-2 and TRBJ2-3; tentatively, D is TRBD2 (5 bases). The CDR3 sequence is 17 residues long. V was pared by 0 bases and J by 3 bases, with 16 bases between. Germline V CDR1 and CDR2: SGHTA, FQGNSA. In nucleotides, the CDR3 is TGTGCCAGCAGCTTAGCACCCGGGGTTGTTGGTACAGATACGCAGTATTTT. Its protein is CASSLAPGVVGTDTQYF.

J is TRBJ1-5 and V is TRBV6-4; TRBD1 might be the D (5 bases). There are 13 residues in the CDR3. CDR1 is MRHNA and CDR2 is SNTAGT in the germline V gene. Trimming stripped 10 bases from V and 2 bases from J, with 12 bases between. CDR3 sequence: CATQGQGNQPQHF. CDR3 coding DNA: TGTGCCACCCAGGGTCAGGGCAATCAGCCCCAGCATTTT.

This clone was seen once. V is TRBV6-5 and J is TRBJ2-7, with 9 bases fitting TRBD1. The CDR3 extends over 14 amino acids. Germline lookup yields CDR1 MNHEY and CDR2 SVGAGI. The ends lost 4 bases at V and 4 bases at J; junction bases unmatched: 5. DNA of the CDR3: TGTGCCAGCAGTTGGGCGGGACAGGGTTACGAGCAGTACTTC. The encoded protein is CASSWAGQGYEQYF.

The chain uses TRBV5-5 and TRBJ2-7; a possible D gene is TRBD1 (6 bases). This CDR3 comprises 15 residues. Germline loops: CDR1 SGHKS, CDR2 YYEKEE (reference sequence). V shed 0 bases and J shed 0 bases, with 10 bases lying between them. CDR3: CASSLEAGASYEQYF. In DNA form, the CDR3 reads TGTGCCAGCAGCTTGGAGGCAGGGGCCTCCTACGAGCAGTACTTC.

The chain joins TRBV12-3 or TRBV12-4 to TRBJ1-2, with 7 positions matching TRBD1. This CDR3 comprises 12 residues. V trimming: 7 bases; J trimming: 3 bases; junction bases outside the gene matches: 2. This chain's CDR3 is CASTDRDYGYTF. CDR3 nucleotide sequence: TGTGCCAGCACCGACAGGGACTATGGCTACACCTTC.

J is TRBJ1-2 and V is TRBV6-5, with unresolved D. Germline values: CDR1 MNHEY, CDR2 SVGAGI. The CDR3 runs 12 residues. V was trimmed by 6 bases and J by 4 bases, leaving 9 bases between them. CDR3 coding DNA: TGTGCCAGCAGCTCGGGGTCCTATGGCTACACCTTC. Amino acids: CASSSGSYGYTF.